The clone carrying this TCR beta chain is medium-sized within its sample. Its antigen is still unknown. Germline values: CDR1 SGDLS, CDR2 YYNGEE. This CDR3 region has 12 residues. V was clipped by 6 bases and J by 4 bases, with 10 bases between them. The patients, who ranged from 18 to 65 in age, presented with newly diagnosed hyperthyroidism lasting under 2 months. PBMCs were collected from a roughly 10 ml volume of fresh peripheral blood. The data were taken from a study of T cells in Graves' hyperthyroidism and ophthalmopathy. Study-level information: Upon initial diagnosis and before any treatment, peripheral blood was collected. Whole-study findings and limits: Most thyroid clonotypes expanded above 0.001 were also detected in blood.

RNA transcripts yielded amplified TCR beta CDR3 regions. HTBI primers were used for first-round RT-PCR of the TCR CDR3. Via MiXCR, TCRdb re-called the multiplex PCR reads, giving one row per CDR3 protein. In the table there are about 24,000 distinct CDR3 sequences, under 55% of which are singletons. Specimen: blood. This TCR was sampled from a woman in her forties with Graves' hyperthyroidism that later progressed to Graves' ophthalmopathy. The chain couples TRBV9 to TRBJ1-2; D might be TRBD1 (5 bases). CDR3 protein: CASTQGTYGYTF. DNA for the CDR3: TGTGCCAGCACCCAGGGTACCTATGGCTACACCTTC.